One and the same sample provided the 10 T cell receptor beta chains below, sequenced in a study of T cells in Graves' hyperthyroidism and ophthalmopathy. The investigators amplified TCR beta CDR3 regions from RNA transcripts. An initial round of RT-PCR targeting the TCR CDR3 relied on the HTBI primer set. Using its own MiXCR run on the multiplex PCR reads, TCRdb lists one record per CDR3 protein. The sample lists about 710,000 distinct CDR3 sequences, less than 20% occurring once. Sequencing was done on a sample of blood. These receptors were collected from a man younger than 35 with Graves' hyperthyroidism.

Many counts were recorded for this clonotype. CDR3 nucleotide sequence: TGTGCCAGCAGTACTATCCAGGCCCCGTGGGAGGAGCAGTACTTC. It yields the protein CASSTIQAPWEEQYF. V and J are TRBV27 and TRBJ2-7, with D perhaps matching TRBD2 (5 bases). Per germline, CDR1 MNHEY and CDR2 SMNVEV (reference sequence). V gave up 5 bases and J gave up 7 bases, with 21 bases separating them. This CDR3 has 15 residues.

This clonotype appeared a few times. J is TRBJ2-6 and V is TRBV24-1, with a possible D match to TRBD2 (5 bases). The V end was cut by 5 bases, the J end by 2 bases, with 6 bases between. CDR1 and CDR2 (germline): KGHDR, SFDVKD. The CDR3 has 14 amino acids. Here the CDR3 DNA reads TGTGCCACCAGTGGAGGGCCTGGGGCCAACGTCCTGACTTTC. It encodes CATSGGPGANVLTF.

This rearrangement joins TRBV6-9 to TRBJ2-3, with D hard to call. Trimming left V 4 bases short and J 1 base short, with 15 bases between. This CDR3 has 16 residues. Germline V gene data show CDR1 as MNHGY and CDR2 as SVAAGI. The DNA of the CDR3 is TGTGCCAGCAGTTTCACCTGGATGGGCCGCACAGATACGCAGTATTTT. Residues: CASSFTWMGRTDTQYF.

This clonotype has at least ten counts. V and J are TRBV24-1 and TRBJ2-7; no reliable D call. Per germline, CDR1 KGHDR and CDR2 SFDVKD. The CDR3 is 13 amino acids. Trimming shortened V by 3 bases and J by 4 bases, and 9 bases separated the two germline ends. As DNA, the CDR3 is TGTGCCACCAGTGATCCTCTGGGGTACGAGCAGTACTTC. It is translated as CATSDPLGYEQYF.

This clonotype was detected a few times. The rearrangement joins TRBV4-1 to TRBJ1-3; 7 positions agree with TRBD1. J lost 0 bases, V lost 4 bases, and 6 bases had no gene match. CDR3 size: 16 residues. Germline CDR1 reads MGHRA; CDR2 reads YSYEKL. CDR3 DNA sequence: TGCGCCAGCAGCCCAGCCGGGACAGACTCTGGAAACACCATATATTTT. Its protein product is CASSPAGTDSGNTIYF.

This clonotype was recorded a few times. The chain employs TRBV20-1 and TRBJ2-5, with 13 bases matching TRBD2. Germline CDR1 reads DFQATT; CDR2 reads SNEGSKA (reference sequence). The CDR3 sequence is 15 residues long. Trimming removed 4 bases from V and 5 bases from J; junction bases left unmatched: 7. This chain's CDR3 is CSAKGLAGIRETQYF. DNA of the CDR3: TGCAGTGCTAAGGGACTAGCGGGAATCCGGGAGACCCAGTACTTC.

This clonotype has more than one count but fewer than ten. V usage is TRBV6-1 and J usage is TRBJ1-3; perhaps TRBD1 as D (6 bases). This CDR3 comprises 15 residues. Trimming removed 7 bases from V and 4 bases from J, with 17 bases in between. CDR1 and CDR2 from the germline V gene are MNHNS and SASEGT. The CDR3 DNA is TGTGCCAGCAATACGGCGGGGGGCGCGGGAAACACCATATATTTT. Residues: CASNTAGGAGNTIYF.

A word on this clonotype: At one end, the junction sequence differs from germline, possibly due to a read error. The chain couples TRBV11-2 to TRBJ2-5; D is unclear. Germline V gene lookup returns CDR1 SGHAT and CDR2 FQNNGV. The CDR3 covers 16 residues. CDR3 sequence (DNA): TGTGCCAGCGGCTTAGTCCCGGTGGCGGACGGACCGGCCCAGTACTTC. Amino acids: CASGLVPVADGPAQYF.

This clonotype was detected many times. The CDR3: CASRGASGSYEQYF. DNA of the CDR3: TGTGCCAGCAGGGGGGCTAGCGGATCCTACGAGCAGTACTTC. The chain couples TRBV28 to TRBJ2-7; D may be TRBD2 (7 bases). Germline V gene lookup returns CDR1 MDHEN and CDR2 SYDVKM. The ends were cut back, 6 bases at V and 1 base at J, with 13 bases in the middle. The CDR3 spans 14 residues.

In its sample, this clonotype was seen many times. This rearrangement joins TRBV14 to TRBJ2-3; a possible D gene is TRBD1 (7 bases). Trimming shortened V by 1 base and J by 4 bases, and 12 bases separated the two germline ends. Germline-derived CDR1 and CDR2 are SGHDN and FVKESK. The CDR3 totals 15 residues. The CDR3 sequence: CASSQVRGAADTQYF. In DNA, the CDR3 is TGTGCCAGCAGCCAAGTCAGGGGGGCCGCAGATACGCAGTATTTT.